This entry is about one T cell receptor (beta chain). Authors' methods: Quantification of nucleated cells was approximated via reference gene primer amplification. Repertoires were generated with immunoSEQ multiplex PCR, while TCRdb's copy carries only in-frame clones and drops some. From that table come the V and J calls and clone size; the DNA was used to work out D and trimming. The sample has some 290,000 clones, roughly 90% seen once. These data originate in a study of blood T cell repertoires in COVID-19. Study-wide background: Acute and convalescent COVID-19 specimens originated in the United States, Italy and Spain.

J gave up 5 bases and V 3 bases, and 7 bases lay outside the gene matches. The CDR3 is 15 amino acids. Germline loops: CDR1 KGHSH, CDR2 LQKENI. The rearrangement uses TRBV18 and TRBJ2-1; 7 bases agree with TRBD2. Source material: peripheral blood. This receptor was taken from a woman in her thirties with COVID-19, enrolled during active disease. In nucleotides, the CDR3 is TGTGCCAGCTCACCCGGGATGGGGGGGAACAATGAGCAGTTCTTC. It yields the protein CASSPGMGGNNEQFF.